The entry below gives a single T cell receptor beta chain sequence along with its context. Each donor supplied roughly 2.4 ml of blood. Blood samples, whole and unsorted for T cells, yielded the isolated total RNA. These data belong to a study of monozygotic twins with inflammatory bowel disease. TCRdb reprocessed the 5' RACE reads, with one entry per CDR3 protein and no DNA. The data include some 400,000 distinct CDR3 sequences; the top ten clones carry about 2.3%. Per germline, CDR1 KGHSH and CDR2 LQKENI. This CDR3 contains 14 residues. The chain employs TRBV18 and TRBJ2-1; the D call from TCRdb, TRBD1, cannot be confirmed without DNA. The sample was blood. The receptor's source is a human donor with ulcerative colitis or Crohn's disease, or a healthy co-twin of an affected twin (not recorded which). CDR3 sequence reads: CASSRDRGEFMQFF.